The 21 T cell receptor beta chains given below trace back to one sample, sequenced in a study of shared clonotypes between healthy human individuals. Sequenced by immunoSEQ multiplex PCR; TCRdb stores in-frame clones only, minus some. The sample lists about 1.5 million clones, 95% to 99% occurring once. The sample taken for sequencing was naive CD4+ T cells sorted from blood. As to subset: CD45RA+ positively selected. The receptors come from a man aged 30-40 years in good health.

The rearrangement links TRBV14 to TRBJ2-7, with TRBD1 identical over 9 bases. The ends lost 4 bases at V and 4 bases at J; junction bases unmatched: 5. Germline lookup yields CDR1 SGHDN and CDR2 FVKESK. This CDR3 region has 14 residues. The CDR3 region has the DNA TGTGCCAGCAGCCTTCGGACAGGGGTATACGAGCAGTACTTC. It translates to CASSLRTGVYEQYF.

In this sample, this clone turned up many times. This chain connects TRBV6-6 to TRBJ1-2, with D possibly TRBD1 on 5 matching bases. This CDR3 has 14 residues. From germline, CDR1 is MNHNY and CDR2 SVGAGI (reference sequence). The V end lost 5 bases, the J end lost 3 bases, and 13 bases lay between the germline ends. CDR3 protein: CASSPNLGDYGYTF. The CDR3 DNA follows: TGTGCCAGCAGTCCCAATTTGGGGGACTATGGCTACACCTTC.

V usage is TRBV29-1 and J usage is TRBJ2-7; D ambiguous. Between the trimmed V and J ends, which lost 7 bases and 5 bases, there was a span of 12 bases. Germline CDR1 SQVTM, CDR2 ANQGSEA. This CDR3 is 11 amino acids long. CDR3 sequence reads: CSGVGVHEQYF. DNA for the CDR3: TGCAGCGGGGTGGGTGTCCACGAGCAGTACTTC.

This chain uses TRBV19 with TRBJ2-1, with D uncertain. The V gene lost 7 bases and the J gene lost 8 bases, with 12 bases spanning the gap. The germline gives CDR1 LNHDA, CDR2 SQIVND (reference sequence). The CDR3 has 12 residues. CDR3 sequence (DNA): TGTGCCAGTAAGAACACACCCGATGAGCAGTTCTTC. Protein product: CASKNTPDEQFF.

V usage is TRBV5-6 and J usage is TRBJ1-3; TRBD1 agrees at 10 bases. Germline CDR1 is SGHDT and CDR2 is YYEEEE. The trim removed 4 bases at V and 8 bases at J, leaving 3 bases unmatched. The CDR3 consists of 13 residues. Here the CDR3 DNA reads TGTGCCAGCAGCGTGGACAGGGGGTACACCATATATTTT. It translates to CASSVDRGYTIYF.

This sequence joins TRBV19 and TRBJ2-7; the D call may be TRBD1 or TRBD2 (5 bases each). The germline V gene encodes CDR1 LNHDA and CDR2 SQIVND (reference sequence). The CDR3 is made up of 14 amino acids. V shed 2 bases and J shed 5 bases, with 13 bases lying between them. In DNA, the CDR3 is TGTGCCAGTAGTATAACGCCAGGGAGTCACGAGCAGTACTTC. Translation: CASSITPGSHEQYF.

This chain joins TRBV30 and TRBJ2-3; 14 positions agree with TRBD2. Germline CDR1 GTSNPN, CDR2 SVGIG (reference sequence). Germline trimming cut 4 bases from V and 5 bases from J; bases unmatched to any gene: 11. This CDR3 region has 17 residues. CDR3 loop: CAWTSGLAGVTGDTQYF. The CDR3 coding sequence is TGTGCCTGGACCTCGGGACTAGCGGGAGTTACGGGAGATACGCAGTATTTT.

This sequence joins TRBV6-6 and TRBJ2-1; D possibly corresponds to TRBD2 (6 bases). CDR3 length: 15 amino acids. CDR1 MNHNY and CDR2 SVGAGI come from the germline V gene (reference sequence). V gave up 5 bases and J gave up 0 bases, with 11 bases separating them. The CDR3 spells CASSERRASYNEQFF. The CDR3 DNA is TGTGCCAGCAGTGAGCGGAGGGCCTCCTACAATGAGCAGTTCTTC.

This clone showed up just once. The V gene is TRBV15, the J gene TRBJ1-3; D unclear. This CDR3 contains 15 residues. Trimming took off 1 base at V and 0 bases at J, with 7 bases between the two ends. Germline CDR1 is LNHNV and CDR2 is YYDKDF (reference sequence). CDR3 in DNA: TGTGCCACCAGCAGAGTGGAGCTCTCTGGAAACACCATATATTTT. It translates to CATSRVELSGNTIYF. Based on the CDR3 plus reference TRBV15 and TRBJ1-3, the full variable domain is DAMVIQNPRYQVTQFGKPVTLSCSQTLNHNVMYWYQQKSSQAPKLLFHYYDKDFNNEADTPDNFQSRRPNTSFCFLDIRSPGLGDTAMYLCATSRVELSGNTIYFGEGSWLTVV.

A note on this clone: Other nucleotide sequences in the sample specify the same CDR3. This chain connects TRBV6-1 to TRBJ2-5; no reliable D call. The V and J ends lost 2 bases and 7 bases respectively, with 5 bases between them. Germline V CDR1 and CDR2: MNHNS, SASEGT. The CDR3 extends over 11 amino acids. The CDR3 DNA is TGTGCCAGCAGTGAAATAGGGACCCAGTACTTC. Translation gives CASSEIGTQYF.

The rearrangement joins TRBV30 to TRBJ2-1; 10 bases are shared with TRBD2. The CDR3 contains 17 residues. Germline V CDR1 and CDR2: GTSNPN, SVGIG (reference sequence). V was clipped by 5 bases and J by 8 bases; unmatched bases: 18. The CDR3 nucleotides read TGTGCCTGGCAAGCTCCTACTCTAGCGGGAGTTGTTTATGAGCAGTTCTTC. Residues: CAWQAPTLAGVVYEQFF. Filled out from reference TRBV30 and TRBJ2-1, the complete variable domain reads SQTIHQWPATLVQPVGSPLSLECTVEGTSNPNLYWYRQAAGRGLQLLFYSVGIGQISSEVPQNLSASRPQDRQFILSSKKLLLSDSGFYLCAWQAPTLAGVVYEQFFGPGTRLTVL.

V is TRBV5-6 and J is TRBJ1-2, with D unclear. The CDR3 runs to 16 residues. V was cut by 0 bases and J by 7 bases, with 19 bases left in between. Germline lookup yields CDR1 SGHDT and CDR2 YYEEEE. The CDR3 nucleotides are TGTGCCAGCAGCTTGGAGGGTGAAAGGGTAACGGCTGGCTACACCTTC. This gives the protein CASSLEGERVTAGYTF.

The chain joins TRBV6-5 to TRBJ2-7; 10 positions agree with TRBD1. This CDR3 spans 14 amino acids. Germline CDR1 reads MNHEY; CDR2 reads SVGAGI. J lost 3 bases, V lost 6 bases, and 5 bases had no gene match. CDR3 protein: CASRPGTGVYEQYF. The CDR3 coding sequence is TGTGCCAGCAGACCCGGGACAGGGGTCTACGAGCAGTACTTC.

The chain combines TRBV28 with TRBJ2-3, with no clear D. V lost 4 bases to trimming and J lost 2 bases, with 4 bases between them. The germline V gene encodes CDR1 MDHEN and CDR2 SYDVKM. This CDR3 spans 12 amino acids. The CDR3 DNA reads as TGTGCCAGCAGTTGGGTCACAGATACGCAGTATTTT. This encodes CASSWVTDTQYF.

This CDR3 reads CASSEVPGGSHTEAFF. The CDR3, as DNA: TGTGCCAGCAGTGAAGTCCCAGGGGGCTCTCACACTGAAGCTTTCTTT. This rearrangement joins TRBV6-1 to TRBJ1-1, with 8 positions matching TRBD1. Trimming took 1 base from V and 3 from J; bases not matched to a gene: 7. This CDR3 has 16 amino acids. The germline CDR1 and CDR2 sequences are MNHNS and SASEGT.

V gene TRBV7-8 combines with J gene TRBJ2-7; 11 nucleotides agree with TRBD2. J lost 1 base, V lost 2 bases, and 10 bases had no gene match. The V gene's germline CDR1 is SGHVS and CDR2 FQNEAQ. The CDR3 has 18 residues. CDR3 residues: CASSLLSIAGGLSYEQYF. CDR3 in DNA: TGTGCCAGCAGCTTATTAAGTATAGCGGGAGGGTTATCCTACGAGCAGTACTTC.

This rearrangement joins TRBV11-2 to TRBJ2-3; no definite D call. The CDR3 length is 14 residues. Germline CDR1 SGHAT, CDR2 FQNNGV. V lost 4 bases and J 0 bases, leaving 8 bases between the germline ends. The CDR3 region is CASSSSDSTDTQYF. In nucleotides, the CDR3 is TGTGCCAGCAGCTCCTCGGACAGCACAGATACGCAGTATTTT.

This chain links TRBV21-1 with TRBJ2-7; no check of the table's D call, TRBD2, against the DNA was made. TRBV21-1 is a known pseudogene. This CDR3 is built from 16 residues. CDR3 amino acids: CASSKVGGSRSYEQYF. The CDR3 bases are TGTGCCAGCAGCAAAGTCGGCGGGAGTCGCTCCTACGAGCAGTACTTC.

This clone turned up a few times. In the same sample, other DNA sequences code for this CDR3. This chain uses TRBV2 with TRBJ2-7; the D is unclear. Trimming took off 5 bases at V and 0 bases at J, with 2 bases between the two ends. CDR3 length equals 11 residues. Germline V gene lookup returns CDR1 SNHLY and CDR2 FYNNEI. The CDR3 region has the DNA TGTGCCAGCAGTCTCTCCTACGAGCAGTACTTC. Translating it yields CASSLSYEQYF.

A note on this clone: Other DNA sequences in the sample encode the same CDR3. The chain uses TRBV9 and TRBJ2-2; weak D call: TRBD2 (5 bases). The CDR3 has 15 amino acids. From germline, CDR1 is SGDLS and CDR2 YYNGEE. Trimming pared 1 base from V and 2 bases from J, leaving 9 bases between. The CDR3: CASSVSGINTGELFF. The CDR3 DNA reads TGTGCCAGCAGCGTATCCGGGATTAACACCGGGGAGCTGTTTTTT.

This CDR3 reads CASKDRGAYEQYF. Here the CDR3 DNA reads TGTGCCAGCAAAGACAGGGGCGCCTACGAGCAGTACTTC. The chain has TRBV6-1 and TRBJ2-7, with TRBD1 matching 8 bases. Trimming at V came to 7 bases and at J to 2 bases, leaving 4 bases not matched to a gene. Germline lookup yields CDR1 MNHNS and CDR2 SASEGT. The CDR3 spans 13 residues.